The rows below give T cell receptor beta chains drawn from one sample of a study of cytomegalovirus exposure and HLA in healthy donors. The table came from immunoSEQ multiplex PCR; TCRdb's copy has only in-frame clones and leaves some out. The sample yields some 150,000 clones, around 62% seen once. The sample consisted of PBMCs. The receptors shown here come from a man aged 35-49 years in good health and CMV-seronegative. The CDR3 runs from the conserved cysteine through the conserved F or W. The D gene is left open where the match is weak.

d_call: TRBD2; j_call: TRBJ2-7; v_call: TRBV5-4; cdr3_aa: CASSFGSGSPYEQYF
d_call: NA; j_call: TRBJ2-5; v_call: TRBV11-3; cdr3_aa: CASSTWGDQETQYF
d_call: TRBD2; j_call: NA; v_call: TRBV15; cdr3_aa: CATRGEGGYEQYF
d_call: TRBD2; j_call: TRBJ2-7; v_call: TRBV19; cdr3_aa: CASRRGTSGVDEQYF
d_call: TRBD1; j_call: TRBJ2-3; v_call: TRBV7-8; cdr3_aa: CASSQGGPSTDTQYF
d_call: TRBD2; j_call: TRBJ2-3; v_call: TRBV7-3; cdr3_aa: CASSFGLAADTQYF
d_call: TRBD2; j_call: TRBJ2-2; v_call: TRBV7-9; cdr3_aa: CASSPLLAGHRELFF
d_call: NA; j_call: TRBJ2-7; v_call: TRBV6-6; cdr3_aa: CASTRTQTYEQYF
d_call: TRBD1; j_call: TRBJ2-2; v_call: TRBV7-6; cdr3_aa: CASSPRFAGQGADTGELFF
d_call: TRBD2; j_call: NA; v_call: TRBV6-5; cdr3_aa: CASSYSPSGPYEQYF
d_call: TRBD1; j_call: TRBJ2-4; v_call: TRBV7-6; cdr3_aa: CASSLVTGEEGKNIQYF
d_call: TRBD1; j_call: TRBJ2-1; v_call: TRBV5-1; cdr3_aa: CASRGAPGQGYNEQFF
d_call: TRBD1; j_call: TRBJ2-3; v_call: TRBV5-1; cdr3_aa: CASSLEDRATDTQYF
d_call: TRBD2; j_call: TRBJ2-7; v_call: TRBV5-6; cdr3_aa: CASSWGGGGEQYF
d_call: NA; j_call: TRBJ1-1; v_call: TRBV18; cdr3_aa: CASSPSGDTEAFF
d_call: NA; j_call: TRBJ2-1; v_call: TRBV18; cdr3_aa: CASSPEQLWNEQFF
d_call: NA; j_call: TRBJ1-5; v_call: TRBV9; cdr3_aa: CASSVGQGNNQPQHF
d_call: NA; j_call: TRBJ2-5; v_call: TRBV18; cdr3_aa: CASSPQSPDLKETQYF
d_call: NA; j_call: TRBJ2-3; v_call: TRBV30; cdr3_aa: CAWNPSLATVGGTDTQYF
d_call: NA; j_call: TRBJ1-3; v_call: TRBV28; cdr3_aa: CASSRGTSGNTIYF
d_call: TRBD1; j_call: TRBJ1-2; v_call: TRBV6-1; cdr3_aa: CASFIGGQLPYGYTF
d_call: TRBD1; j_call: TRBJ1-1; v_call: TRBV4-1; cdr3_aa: CASSQDGTVNTEAFF
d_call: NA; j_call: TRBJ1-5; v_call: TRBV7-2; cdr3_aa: CASSLRGAEQPQHF
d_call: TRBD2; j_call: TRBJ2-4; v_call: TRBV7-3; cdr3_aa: CASSLDGRGPKNIQYF
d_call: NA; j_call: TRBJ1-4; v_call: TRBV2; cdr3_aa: CAGKERQENEKLFF
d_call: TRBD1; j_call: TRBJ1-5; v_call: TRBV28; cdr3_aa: CASSHRGIVNQPQHF
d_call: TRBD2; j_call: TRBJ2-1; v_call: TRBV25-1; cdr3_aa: CASSVAGGEQFF
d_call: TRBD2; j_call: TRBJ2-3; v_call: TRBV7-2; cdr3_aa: CASSSRTSGLGTDTQYF
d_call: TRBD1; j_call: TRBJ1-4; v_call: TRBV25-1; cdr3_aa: CASRGTALNEKLFF
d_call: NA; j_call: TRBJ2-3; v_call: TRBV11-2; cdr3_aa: CASSRSLRTSTDTQYF
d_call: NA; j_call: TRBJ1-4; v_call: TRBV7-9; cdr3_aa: CSSSYRELATNEKLFF
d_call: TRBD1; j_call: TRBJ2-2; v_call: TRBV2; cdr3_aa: CASSGGWDRGYGELFF
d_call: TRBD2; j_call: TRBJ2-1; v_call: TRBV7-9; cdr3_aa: CASSYQGLAAYNEQFF
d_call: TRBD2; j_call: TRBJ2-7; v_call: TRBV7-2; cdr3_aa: CASSLFSGLSYEQYF
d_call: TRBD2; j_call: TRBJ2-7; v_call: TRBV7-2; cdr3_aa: CASNTGLAGSYEQYF
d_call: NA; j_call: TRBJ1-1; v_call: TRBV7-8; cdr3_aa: CASSLRGWNTEAFF
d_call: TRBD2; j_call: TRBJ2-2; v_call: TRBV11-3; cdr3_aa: CASSRTSGTNTGELFF
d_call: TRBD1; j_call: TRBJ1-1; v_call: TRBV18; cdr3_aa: CASSGQMNTEAFF
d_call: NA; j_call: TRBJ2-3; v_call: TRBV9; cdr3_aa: CASSVGSTSTDTQYF
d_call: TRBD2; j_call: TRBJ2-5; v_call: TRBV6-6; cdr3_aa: CASSYDLAGGGETQYF
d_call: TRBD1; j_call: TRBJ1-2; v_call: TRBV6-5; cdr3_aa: CASSYLDRGFAGYTF
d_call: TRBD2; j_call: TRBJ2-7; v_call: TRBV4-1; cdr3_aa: CASSQLQVASGTREQYF
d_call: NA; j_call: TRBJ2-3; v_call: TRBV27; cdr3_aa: CASSLGRDYTDTQYF
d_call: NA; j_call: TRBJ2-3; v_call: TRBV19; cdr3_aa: CATTDEGGVETDTQYF
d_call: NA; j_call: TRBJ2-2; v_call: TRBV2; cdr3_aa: CATKERYTGELFF
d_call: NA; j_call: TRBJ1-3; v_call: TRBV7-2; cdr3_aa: CASSLVDTFLPSGNTIYF